This passage covers 8 T cell receptor beta chains from one sample sequenced in a study of spatial heterogeneity in lung cancer (dated by TCRdb to the late 2010s). Libraries were made using 5' RACE. Sequencing instrument: NextSeq 500. TCRdb cleaned the public reads at Q25 with fastp, built clones with MiXCR and kept in-frame beta chains. CDR3 protein sequences are deduplicated, and each keeps its most common genes and DNA. This sample gives around 7,800 distinct CDR3 sequences in total; roughly 9.2% of them show up just once. The ten largest clones capture about half of the sample. Explained via the paper, the time point label denotes: sample taken at primary tumor resection. The input for sequencing was PBMCs, taken at surgery. The receptors shown here come from a male donor with early-stage non-small cell lung cancer.

This clonotype was seen at least ten times. The V and J genes are TRBV28 and TRBJ2-7, with 7 bases matching TRBD2. With V trimmed by 8 bases and J by 0 bases, 10 bases remained unmatched. The CDR3 length is 15 residues. Germline loops: CDR1 MDHEN, CDR2 SYDVKM. CDR3 amino acids: CASHTTSAHSYEQYF. CDR3 bases: TGTGCCAGCCACACCACTAGCGCCCACTCCTACGAGCAGTACTTC.

This clonotype was counted only a few times. The chain links TRBV20-1 to TRBJ2-3; D is undetermined. The CDR3 is made up of 15 amino acids. The germline V and J ends were trimmed by 7 bases and 2 bases, with 19 bases remaining between them. Germline CDR1 and CDR2: DFQATT and SNEGSKA (reference sequence). The CDR3 sequence: CSGQISVAATDTQYF. CDR3 DNA sequence: TGCAGTGGTCAAATAAGTGTGGCGGCCACAGATACGCAGTATTTT.

This clonotype came up many times. This sequence joins TRBV20-1 and TRBJ2-3, with 7 bases aligning to TRBD2. The junction had 6 bases not matched to a gene; V was cut back by 1 base and J by 2 bases. In germline, CDR1 is DFQATT, CDR2 SNEGSKA (reference sequence). CDR3 length equals 15 residues. CDR3 loop: CSARGGLVITDTQYF. In DNA form, the CDR3 reads TGCAGTGCTAGAGGCGGACTAGTTATCACAGATACGCAGTATTTT.

This clonotype has ten or more counts. The chain couples TRBV12-3 or TRBV12-4 to TRBJ2-1, with unresolved D. V dropped 6 bases and J dropped 7 bases, with 4 bases sitting between them. The CDR3 contains 10 residues. The CDR3 nucleotides are TGTGCCAGCAGGAGTAATGAGCAGTTCTTC. Amino acid sequence: CASRSNEQFF.

This clonotype turned up a few times. The genes are TRBV19 and TRBJ1-2; D call uncertain. Germline CDR1 LNHDA, CDR2 SQIVND (reference sequence). The CDR3 is 13 amino acids. The V end was cut by 5 bases, the J end by 4 bases, with 11 bases between. The CDR3 DNA reads as TGTGCCAGTAGTGCCGGCCCACCCTATGGCTACACCTTC. It is translated as CASSAGPPYGYTF.

This clonotype has a count of ten or more. The chain couples TRBV18 to TRBJ1-1; tentative D call: TRBD1 (6 bases). The CDR3 spans 13 residues. Trimming took 3 bases from V and 4 from J, leaving 9 bases between them. Germline V gene lookup returns CDR1 KGHSH and CDR2 LQKENI. The CDR3 protein is CASSPQGSTEAFF. The CDR3 nucleotides are TGTGCCAGCTCACCGCAGGGGAGCACTGAAGCTTTCTTT.

This clonotype was detected many times. The genes are TRBV5-1 and TRBJ2-5; D is uncertain. The V gene lost 7 bases and the J gene lost 3 bases, with 16 bases spanning the gap. Germline V gene lookup returns CDR1 SGHRS and CDR2 YFSETQ. The CDR3 totals 14 residues. The CDR3 DNA is TGCGCCAGCTCCGGTGGGGTCAACGAAGAGACCCAGTACTTC. Amino acids: CASSGGVNEETQYF. The whole variable domain, filled in from reference TRBV5-1 and TRBJ2-5, reads KAGVTQTPRYLIKTRGQQVTLSCSPISGHRSVSWYQQTPGQGLQFLFEYFSETQRNKGNFPGRFSGRQFSNSRSEMNVSTLELGDSALYLCASSGGVNEETQYFGPGTRLLVL.

This clonotype was counted many times. This chain joins TRBV3-1 and TRBJ1-6; no definite D call. The V and J ends lost 7 bases and 8 bases respectively, with 12 bases between them. Germline V lookup: CDR1 LGHDT, CDR2 YNNKEL (reference sequence). This CDR3 has 13 residues. The CDR3: CASTSAADSPLHF. The CDR3 DNA is TGTGCCAGCACGTCTGCGGCGGATTCACCCCTCCACTTT.